The source of this T cell receptor beta chain is a study of early T cells in non-severe SARS-CoV-2 infection. TCRdb reanalysed the 5' RACE reads using MiXCR and keeps one entry per CDR3 protein. The table shows approximately 81,000 distinct CDR3 sequences, with more than 5% occurring only once. The sequenced sample consisted of whole blood. The source is an adult who was a healthcare worker with PCR-confirmed SARS-CoV-2 infection or an uninfected control (not recorded which).

The CDR3 nucleotides read TGTGCCAGCAGTAATCCCAGGACGGAGGACCAAGAGACCCAGTACTTC. Translated, it gives CASSNPRTEDQETQYF. The genes are TRBV28 and TRBJ2-5; weak D call: TRBD2 (5 bases). The CDR3 is made up of 16 amino acids. Germline CDR1 MDHEN, CDR2 SYDVKM. Between the trimmed V and J ends, which lost 5 bases and 0 bases, there was a span of 16 bases.